These 9 T cell receptor beta chains share one sample of origin, sequenced in a study of shared clonotypes between healthy human individuals (dated by TCRdb to about 2020). Library method: the immunoSEQ multiplex PCR assay. TCRdb retrieved this table from immuneACCESS and kept in-frame rearrangements only. Not all clones are present; in checked studies, unresolved V genes account for under half, and no reason is known for the remainder. Within this sample are roughly 300,000 clones, with roughly 87% of them counted one time only. The leading ten clones occupy around 16% of the sample. Sequencing was performed on memory CD8+ T cells sorted from blood. The intended sense of this specimen's cell subset or site label: CD45RO+ cells pooled with CCR7-negative TemRA cells. Every receptor here comes from a man aged 18-30 years in good health.

The V gene is TRBV11-2, the J gene TRBJ1-4; 9 nucleotides match TRBD1. Looked up from germline, CDR1 is SGHAT and CDR2 is FQNNGV. There are 13 residues in the CDR3. The V and J ends lost 8 bases and 6 bases, in that order; junction bases with no gene match: 4. This CDR3 reads CASATGGDEKLFF. CDR3 sequence (DNA): TGTGCCAGCGCTACAGGGGGCGATGAAAAACTGTTTTTT.

The rearrangement uses TRBV5-6 and TRBJ1-4; D unresolved. Trimming shortened V by 0 bases and J by 0 bases, and 9 bases separated the two germline ends. This CDR3 spans 16 amino acids. Germline loops: CDR1 SGHDT, CDR2 YYEEEE. The CDR3 loop is CASSLETAATNEKLFF. The CDR3 nucleotides are TGTGCCAGCAGCTTGGAGACGGCTGCAACTAATGAAAAACTGTTTTTT.

The DNA of the CDR3 is TGTGCCAGCAGGAATGACGACGCCCCGGGAGATACGCAGTATTTT. It encodes CASRNDDAPGDTQYF. The rearrangement joins TRBV27 to TRBJ2-3; D is undetermined. From germline, CDR1 is MNHEY and CDR2 SMNVEV (reference sequence). The length of the CDR3 is 15 residues. Trimming cost V 6 bases and J 5 bases, with 18 bases left between them.

The chain links TRBV19 to TRBJ2-7; D gene uncertain. The ends were cut back, 9 bases at V and 6 bases at J, with 6 bases in the middle. Germline CDR1 is LNHDA and CDR2 is SQIVND (reference sequence). The CDR3 is 9 residues long. The CDR3: CARNGEQYF. The CDR3 nucleotides are TGTGCCAGAAATGGCGAGCAGTACTTC.

The chain combines TRBV2 with TRBJ1-2; 7 nucleotides agree with TRBD1. The CDR3 contains 15 residues. V gave up 5 bases and J gave up 11 bases; unmatched junction bases: 17. Germline V gene lookup returns CDR1 SNHLY and CDR2 FYNNEI. The CDR3 loop is CASSPETGLTMRYTF. DNA for the CDR3: TGTGCCAGCAGTCCCGAGACAGGGCTTACTATGCGGTACACCTTC.

The chain is built from TRBV6-1 and TRBJ1-6; D not resolved. Trimming shortened V by 2 bases and J by 3 bases, and 14 bases separated the two germline ends. This CDR3 has 17 residues. The germline gives CDR1 MNHNS, CDR2 SASEGT. The DNA of the CDR3 is TGTGCCAGCAGTGAAAGGAGCTTAGGAAGCTATAATTCACCCCTCCACTTT. It specifies CASSERSLGSYNSPLHF.

The chain uses TRBV4-1 and TRBJ1-1; D remains ambiguous. The length of the CDR3 is 14 residues. Per the germline V gene, CDR1 is MGHRA and CDR2 is YSYEKL. Trimming removed 4 bases at V and 1 base at J, with 10 bases between. CDR3 amino acids: CASSPDHWNTEAFF. The CDR3 DNA sequence: TGCGCCAGCAGCCCGGACCATTGGAACACTGAAGCTTTCTTT.

The chain uses TRBV30 and TRBJ1-1; D is possibly TRBD1 (6 bases). CDR1 is GTSNPN, CDR2 SVGIG, per germline (reference sequence). There are 13 residues in the CDR3. Deletions cut 2 bases from V and 8 bases from J, with 15 bases between. CDR3 nucleotides: TGTGCCTGGAGTCCTCCTCCCGGGACAGAAGCTTTCTTT. Translation gives CAWSPPPGTEAFF. The full variable domain, with the rest looked up from reference TRBV30 and TRBJ1-1, is SQTIHQWPATLVQPVGSPLSLECTVEGTSNPNLYWYRQAAGRGLQLLFYSVGIGQISSEVPQNLSASRPQDRQFILSSKKLLLSDSGFYLCAWSPPPGTEAFFGQGTRLTVV.

The chain carries TRBV7-9 and TRBJ2-2, with D possibly matching TRBD1 (6 bases). This CDR3 comprises 19 residues. Germline loops: CDR1 SEHNR, CDR2 FQNEAQ (reference sequence). Between the trimmed V and J ends, which lost 4 bases and 8 bases, there was a span of 29 bases. CDR3 nucleotide sequence: TGTGCCAGCAGCTCGTCCGACAGGTTATTACGGCCCCGGCCTGGGGAGCTGTTTTTT. This sequence encodes CASSSSDRLLRPRPGELFF.